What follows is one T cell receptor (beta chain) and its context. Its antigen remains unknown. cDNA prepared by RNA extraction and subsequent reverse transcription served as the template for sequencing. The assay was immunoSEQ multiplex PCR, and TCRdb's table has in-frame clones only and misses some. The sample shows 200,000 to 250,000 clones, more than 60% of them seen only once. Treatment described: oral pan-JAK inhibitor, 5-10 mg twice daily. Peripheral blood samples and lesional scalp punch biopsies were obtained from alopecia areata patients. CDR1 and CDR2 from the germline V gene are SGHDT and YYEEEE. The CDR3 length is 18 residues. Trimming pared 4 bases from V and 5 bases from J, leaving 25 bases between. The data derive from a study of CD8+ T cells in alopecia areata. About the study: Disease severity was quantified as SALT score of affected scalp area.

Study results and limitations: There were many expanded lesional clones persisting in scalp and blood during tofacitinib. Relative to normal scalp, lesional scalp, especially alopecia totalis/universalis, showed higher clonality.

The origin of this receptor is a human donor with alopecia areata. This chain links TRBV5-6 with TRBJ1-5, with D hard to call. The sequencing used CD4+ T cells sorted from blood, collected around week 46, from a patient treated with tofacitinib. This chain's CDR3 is CASSRSLEHNPWDQPQHF. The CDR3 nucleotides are TGTGCCAGCAGCCGATCCCTGGAGCACAATCCCTGGGATCAGCCCCAGCATTTT.